These 13 T cell receptor beta chains share one sample of origin, sequenced in a study of blood T cell repertoires in COVID-19. Assay: immunoSEQ multiplex PCR; the TCRdb copy retains only in-frame clones and omits some. Of approximately 200,000 clones in the sample, approximately 88% are singletons; the top ten hold about 3.5%. What was sequenced was PBMCs or T cells enriched from blood (not recorded which). The receptors here all came from a woman aged 25 to 39 who had been exposed to COVID-19.

CDR3 nucleotide sequence: TGTGCCAGCAGCTTCGGGTCGGGCTATGGCTACACCTTC. It encodes CASSFGSGYGYTF. V and J are TRBV7-9 and TRBJ1-2; the D is unclear. The ends were cut back, 3 bases at V and 4 bases at J, with 9 bases in the middle. This CDR3 has 13 residues. Germline assignment: CDR1 SEHNR and CDR2 FQNEAQ (reference sequence).

This rearrangement joins TRBV27 to TRBJ1-5; D is undetermined. Germline values: CDR1 MNHEY, CDR2 SMNVEV (reference sequence). This CDR3 is built from 14 residues. Trimming removed 4 bases from V and 2 bases from J, with 9 bases in between. This CDR3 is CASSSQVGNQPQHF. CDR3 nucleotide sequence: TGTGCCAGCAGTTCGCAGGTAGGCAATCAGCCCCAGCATTTT.

The V call is TRBV28, the J call TRBJ2-1; 9 bases match TRBD2. Trimming cost V 7 bases and J 6 bases; bases outside gene matches: 4. The CDR3 length is 13 residues. CDR1 is MDHEN and CDR2 is SYDVKM in the germline V gene. The CDR3 protein is CASKGLAPNEQFF. CDR3 sequence (DNA): TGTGCCAGCAAGGGACTAGCTCCCAATGAGCAGTTCTTC.

This chain uses TRBV6-5 with TRBJ2-7, with 9 bases aligning to TRBD1. The CDR3 spans 15 residues. V trimming: 4 bases; J trimming: 3 bases; junction bases outside the gene matches: 7. From germline, CDR1 is MNHEY and CDR2 SVGAGI. CDR3 amino acids: CASSSGTGPFYEQYF. The CDR3 DNA is TGTGCCAGCAGTTCCGGGACAGGGCCTTTCTACGAGCAGTACTTC.

The chain joins TRBV2 to TRBJ2-1; the match to TRBD2 covers 13 bases. This CDR3 is 15 amino acids long. The V and J ends lost 7 bases and 4 bases, in that order; junction bases with no gene match: 4. Germline loops: CDR1 SNHLY, CDR2 FYNNEI. CDR3 nucleotide sequence: TGTGCCAGCAAGGGACTAGCGGGACCGTACAATGAGCAGTTCTTC. Translation: CASKGLAGPYNEQFF. Full variable domain (rest looked up from reference TRBV2 and TRBJ2-1): EPEVTQTPSHQVTQMGQEVILRCVPISNHLYFYWYRQILGQKVEFLVSFYNNEISEKSEIFDDQFSVERPDGSNFTLKIRSTKLEDSAMYFCASKGLAGPYNEQFFGPGTRLTVL.

The chain is built from TRBV2 and TRBJ2-2; D call uncertain. V gave up 7 bases and J gave up 3 bases, with 6 bases separating them. Germline CDR1 and CDR2: SNHLY and FYNNEI. The CDR3 sequence is 12 residues long. The CDR3 here is CASTVYTGELFF. CDR3 coding DNA: TGTGCCAGCACCGTATACACCGGGGAGCTGTTTTTT.

V and J are TRBV2 and TRBJ1-3; no firm D call. The V end was cut by 4 bases, the J end by 1 base, with 14 bases between. The CDR3 is 16 residues long. Germline assignment: CDR1 SNHLY and CDR2 FYNNEI. The CDR3 DNA reads as TGTGCCAGCAGTGCGGTTAGTCGTGTATCTGGAAACACCATATATTTT. Amino acid sequence: CASSAVSRVSGNTIYF.

This sequence joins TRBV27 and TRBJ1-2; 8 bases map to TRBD1. With V trimmed by 5 bases and J by 7 bases, 9 bases remained unmatched. The CDR3 has 14 amino acids. CDR1 MNHEY and CDR2 SMNVEV come from the germline V gene (reference sequence). CDR3 sequence: CASSPDRGMLGYTF. CDR3 DNA: TGTGCCAGCAGTCCTGACAGGGGAATGCTTGGCTACACCTTC.

The chain recombines TRBV4-1 with TRBJ2-7; D not resolved. The CDR3 is 15 residues long. Deletions cut 1 base from V and 0 bases from J, with 10 bases between. Germline CDR1 is MGHRA and CDR2 is YSYEKL. CDR3 amino acids: CASSQVDRSSYEQYF. DNA for the CDR3: TGCGCCAGCAGCCAAGTCGACCGGAGCTCCTACGAGCAGTACTTC.

The chain joins TRBV28 to TRBJ2-5; 8 bases agree with TRBD2. CDR1 and CDR2 (germline): MDHEN, SYDVKM. This CDR3 is built from 19 residues. The V segment lost 3 bases and the J segment 0 bases; nucleotides outside the gene matches: 15. CDR3 nucleotides: TGTGCCAGCAGTTTTATAAGGCTAGCGGGCGCCGGAGACCAAGAGACCCAGTACTTC. Encoded protein: CASSFIRLAGAGDQETQYF. Full variable domain (missing parts from reference TRBV28 and TRBJ2-5): DVKVTQSSRYLVKRTGEKVFLECVQDMDHENMFWYRQDPGLGLRLIYFSYDVKMKEKGDIPEGYSVSREKKERFSLILESASTNQTSMYLCASSFIRLAGAGDQETQYFGPGTRLLVL.

This chain joins TRBV18 and TRBJ1-2; 9 nucleotides line up with TRBD1. The germline gives CDR1 KGHSH, CDR2 LQKENI. With 5 bases clipped from V and 4 bases from J, the junction kept 8 bases outside the gene matches. CDR3 length equals 15 residues. In DNA form, the CDR3 reads TGTGCCAGCTCATTCCCCGGGACAGGGAGCTATGGCTACACCTTC. It specifies CASSFPGTGSYGYTF.

The V call is TRBV11-3, the J call TRBJ2-1; TRBD2 might be the D (5 bases). CDR1 is SGHNT, CDR2 YENEEA, per germline. The germline V and J ends were trimmed by 3 bases and 2 bases, with 11 bases remaining between them. The CDR3 loop spans 15 amino acids. CDR3 sequence reads: CASSFSSGTYNEQFF. In nucleotides, the CDR3 is TGTGCCAGCAGCTTTTCAAGCGGTACCTACAATGAGCAGTTCTTC.

J is TRBJ2-1 and V is TRBV6-1; 7 nucleotides agree with TRBD2. V gave up 3 bases and J gave up 9 bases; unmatched junction bases: 8. This CDR3 has 14 amino acids. Germline values: CDR1 MNHNS, CDR2 SASEGT. CDR3 DNA sequence: TGTGCCAGCAGTGACAGGGTTGGGGAGGGTGAGCAGTTCTTC. It encodes CASSDRVGEGEQFF.